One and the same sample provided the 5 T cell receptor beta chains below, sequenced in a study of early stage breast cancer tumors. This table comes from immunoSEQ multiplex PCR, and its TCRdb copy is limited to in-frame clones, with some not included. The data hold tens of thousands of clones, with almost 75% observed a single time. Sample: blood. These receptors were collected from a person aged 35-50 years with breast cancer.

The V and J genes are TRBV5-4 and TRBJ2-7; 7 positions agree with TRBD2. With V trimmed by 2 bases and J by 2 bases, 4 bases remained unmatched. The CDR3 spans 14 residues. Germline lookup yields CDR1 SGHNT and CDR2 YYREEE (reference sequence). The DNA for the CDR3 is TGTGCCAGCAGCTTCCCCGGGACTACCTACGAGCAGTACTTC. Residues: CASSFPGTTYEQYF.

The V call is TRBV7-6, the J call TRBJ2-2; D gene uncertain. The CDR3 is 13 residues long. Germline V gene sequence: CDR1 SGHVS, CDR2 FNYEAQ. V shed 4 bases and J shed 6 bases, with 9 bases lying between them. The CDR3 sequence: CASSSTLAGELFF. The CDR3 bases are TGTGCCAGCAGCTCCACGTTGGCCGGGGAGCTGTTTTTT.

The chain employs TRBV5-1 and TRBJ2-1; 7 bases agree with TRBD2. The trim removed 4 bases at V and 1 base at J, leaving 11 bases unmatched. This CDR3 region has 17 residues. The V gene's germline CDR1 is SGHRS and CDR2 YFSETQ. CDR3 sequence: CASSPWGGGHSYNEQFF. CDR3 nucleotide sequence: TGCGCCAGCAGCCCGTGGGGGGGAGGGCATTCCTACAATGAGCAGTTCTTC.

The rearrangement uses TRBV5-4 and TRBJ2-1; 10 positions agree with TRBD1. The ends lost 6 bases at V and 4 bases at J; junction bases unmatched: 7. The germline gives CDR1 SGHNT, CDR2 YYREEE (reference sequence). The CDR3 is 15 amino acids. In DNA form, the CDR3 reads TGTGCCAGCAACTCGGACAGGGGGGAATACAATGAGCAGTTCTTC. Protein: CASNSDRGEYNEQFF.

Here the CDR3 DNA reads TGCGCCAGCAGCTCGACGGCAGCTAGAGATACGCAGTATTTT. Translation gives CASSSTAARDTQYF. The chain is built from TRBV5-1 and TRBJ2-3; D is ambiguous. Germline CDR1 and CDR2: SGHRS and YFSETQ. This CDR3 spans 14 amino acids. Trimming pared 3 bases from V and 5 bases from J, leaving 13 bases between. Full variable domain (rest looked up from reference TRBV5-1 and TRBJ2-3): KAGVTQTPRYLIKTRGQQVTLSCSPISGHRSVSWYQQTPGQGLQFLFEYFSETQRNKGNFPGRFSGRQFSNSRSEMNVSTLELGDSALYLCASSSTAARDTQYFGPGTRLTVL.